This T cell receptor (beta chain) was recorded in a study of patients and donors after allogeneic stem cell transplantation. The junction had 12 bases not matched to a gene; V was cut back by 5 bases and J by 4 bases. The germline V gene has CDR1 LGHDT and CDR2 YNNKEL (reference sequence). The CDR3 has 16 amino acids. TCRdb re-called the RT-PCR reads with MiXCR, one entry per CDR3 protein. The sample carries about 960,000 distinct CDR3 sequences, more than 15% recorded once. The receptor comes from a human donor who was either an allogeneic HSCT recipient or a stem cell or donor lymphocyte infusion donor (not recorded which). It is not recorded whose cells these are; they may come from a transplant donor. Material: blood, either unsorted or a sorted T cell fraction (not recorded which). The chain joins TRBV3-1 to TRBJ2-5; 8 bases map to TRBD2. The CDR3 loop is CASSGLGRATGETQYF. DNA of the CDR3: TGTGCCAGCAGCGGCCTCGGGAGGGCCACCGGAGAGACCCAGTACTTC.